These T cell receptor beta chains were read from a single sample in a study of Graves' ophthalmopathy and Graves' hyperthyroidism. Each CDR3 protein is one row after TCRdb ran MiXCR on the multiplex PCR reads. The table includes roughly 1.1 million distinct CDR3 sequences, about two fifths detected once. The specimen was peripheral blood or thyroid tissue (not recorded which). The receptor set was obtained from an adult man with Graves' hyperthyroidism. CDR3s include the opening cysteine and the closing phenylalanine or tryptophan. The D gene is left open where the match is weak. Some rows mark clone size as missing; the rest say once, few, many or name a class of expanded clone.

TRBV24-1	16	TRBJ2-2	TRBD2	NA	CATSAVAGGPIGELFF	TGTGCCACCAGTGCTGTAGCGGGGGGGCCAATCGGGGAGCTGTTTTTT
TRBV20-1	14	TRBJ2-7	NA	many	CSAHFPETPYEQYF	TGCAGTGCCCACTTCCCCGAGACCCCCTACGAGCAGTACTTC
TRBV7-9	18	TRBJ2-3	NA	NA	CASSRSAGGRTSTDTQYF	TGTGCCAGCAGTAGAAGTGCAGGGGGGCGGACTAGCACAGATACGCAGTATTTT
TRBV10-2	16	TRBJ2-7	TRBD2	few	CASSAGLAGGRYEQYF	TGCGCCAGCAGTGCCGGACTAGCGGGAGGTAGGTACGAGCAGTACTTC
TRBV15	17	TRBJ1-3	TRBD1	few	CATSREIGGAAGNTIYF	TGTGCCACCAGCAGAGAAATAGGGGGCGCGGCTGGAAACACCATATATTTT
TRBV24-1	14	TRBJ1-1	TRBD1	many	CATRGTGENTEAFF	TGTGCCACCAGGGGGACAGGAGAGAACACTGAAGCTTTCTTT
TRBV12-3/TRBV12-4	15	TRBJ2-2	TRBD1	NA	CASSPTGAITGELFF	TGTGCCAGCAGTCCCACAGGGGCGATCACCGGGGAGCTGTTTTTT
TRBV7-2	16	TRBJ2-7	NA	NA	CASSINPRVIPYEQYF	TGTGCCAGCAGCATAAATCCCCGGGTCATCCCCTACGAGCAGTACTTC
TRBV20-1	13	TRBJ1-5	NA	NA	CSAHRTGNQPQHF	TGCAGTGCTCATAGGACAGGCAATCAGCCCCAGCATTTT
TRBV5-1	14	TRBJ2-5	NA	many	CASGSRGGQETQYF	TGCGCCAGCGGCTCCAGGGGCGGGCAAGAGACCCAGTACTTC
TRBV5-1	13	TRBJ2-5	NA	NA	CASSFKQGATQYF	TGTGCCAGCAGTTTTAAACAGGGCGCGACCCAGTACTTC
TRBV14	11	TRBJ2-7	NA	few	CASSQLREQYF	TGTGCCAGCAGCCAACTCCGCGAGCAGTACTTC
TRBV20-1	12	TRBJ2-7	NA	few	CSASIGEYEQYF	TGCAGTGCTAGTATAGGCGAATACGAGCAGTACTTC
TRBV4-3	17	TRBJ1-6	NA	few	CASSQDLPGPNNSPLHF	TGCGCCAGCAGCCAAGATCTCCCGGGCCCGAATAATTCACCCCTCCACTTT
TRBV10-2	16	TRBJ1-6	NA	NA	CASSPLLAGANSPLHF	TGTGCCAGCAGCCCTCTACTAGCGGGGGCCAATTCACCCCTCCACTTT
TRBV2	16	TRBJ2-7	NA	few	CASRPLANPGHYEQYF	TGTGCCAGCAGACCCTTGGCGAACCCGGGGCATTACGAGCAGTACTTC
TRBV29-1	13	TRBJ2-3	NA	NA	CSLVRVPGDTQYF	TGCAGCTTGGTCAGGGTCCCGGGGGATACGCAGTATTTT
TRBV7-9	15	TRBJ2-5	TRBD1	many	CASSLGGQYQETQYF	TGTGCCAGCAGCTTAGGGGGACAGTATCAAGAGACCCAGTACTTC
TRBV25-1	17	TRBJ2-2	NA	many	CASSEPARGANTGELFF	TGTGCCAGCAGTGAACCTGCCAGGGGTGCGAACACCGGGGAGCTGTTTTTT
TRBV29-1	12	TRBJ2-1	TRBD2	NA	CSVVGTTREQFF	TGCAGCGTTGTGGGGACTACTCGGGAGCAGTTCTTC
TRBV25-1	16	TRBJ1-2	NA	NA	CATNQAPIQERYGYTF	TGTGCCACCAACCAGGCTCCTATACAGGAGCGCTATGGCTACACCTTC
TRBV5-1	13	TRBJ1-2	TRBD1	NA	CASSLRTGDGYTF	TGCGCCAGCAGCCTCCGGACAGGGGACGGCTACACCTTC
TRBV7-2	11	TRBJ2-3	NA	few	CASTNADTQYF	TGTGCCAGCACCAATGCGGATACGCAGTATTTT
TRBV30	13	TRBJ1-2	TRBD1	NA	CAWSSGQEYGYTF	TGTGCCTGGTCGTCAGGACAGGAGTATGGCTACACCTTC
TRBV7-2	15	TRBJ1-2	TRBD1	NA	CASARDRDDNYGYTF	TGTGCCAGCGCCAGGGACAGGGACGATAACTATGGCTACACCTTC
TRBV10-2	14	TRBJ2-2	TRBD2	many	CASSRSGGTGELFF	TGCGCCAGCAGTCGTAGCGGGGGCACCGGGGAGCTGTTTTTT
TRBV20-1	13	TRBJ1-1	TRBD1	NA	CSAREGTGVEAFF	TGCAGTGCTAGAGAGGGGACAGGGGTTGAAGCTTTCTTT
TRBV11-2	17	TRBJ2-7	TRBD1	NA	CASSSTGQGSSSYEQYF	TGTGCCAGCAGCTCTACCGGACAGGGTTCGAGCTCCTACGAGCAGTACTTC
TRBV4-1	16	TRBJ1-2	NA	NA	CASSQAPTDRGYGYTF	TGCGCCAGCAGCCAAGCCCCGACTGACAGAGGCTATGGCTACACCTTC
TRBV29-1	15	TRBJ1-2	TRBD1	many	CSVEDRRGPNYGYTF	TGCAGCGTTGAGGACCGCAGGGGGCCTAACTATGGCTACACCTTC
TRBV6-5	13	TRBJ2-7	NA	many	CATRRGRLDEQYF	TGTGCCACAAGAAGGGGGAGACTCGACGAGCAGTACTTC
TRBV29-1	13	TRBJ2-7	NA	NA	CSVDRGSSYEQYF	TGCAGCGTTGACAGGGGAAGCTCCTACGAGCAGTACTTC
TRBV20-1	17	TRBJ2-7	TRBD2	few	CSARINPWRTSTYEQYF	TGCAGTGCCCGGATAAACCCTTGGCGGACTAGCACCTACGAGCAGTACTTC
TRBV5-1	17	TRBJ1-4	TRBD1	many	CASSLRTGGSANEKLFF	TGCGCCAGCAGCCTCAGGACAGGGGGATCGGCTAATGAAAAACTGTTTTTT
TRBV20-1	15	TRBJ2-7	TRBD2	many	CSARDSVAGDYEQYF	TGCAGTGCTAGAGACAGTGTGGCGGGGGACTACGAGCAGTACTTC
TRBV27	13	TRBJ2-7	NA	few	CATHRGPSYEQYF	TGTGCCACGCATCGGGGACCTTCATACGAGCAGTACTTC
TRBV29-1	11	TRBJ1-1	NA	NA	CSLGHNTEAFF	TGCAGCTTAGGGCACAACACTGAAGCTTTCTTT
TRBV12-3/TRBV12-4	15	TRBJ1-5	NA	few	CASSFWGARNQPQHF	TGTGCCAGCAGTTTTTGGGGCGCCCGCAATCAGCCCCAGCATTTT
TRBV2	14	TRBJ2-6	NA	many	CASGKGSGANVLTF	TGTGCCAGCGGGAAGGGCTCTGGGGCCAACGTCCTGACTTTC
TRBV15	14	TRBJ1-1	NA	many	CATRPTVENTEAFF	TGTGCCACCCGACCTACAGTTGAGAACACTGAAGCTTTCTTT
TRBV15	17	TRBJ2-7	TRBD2	NA	CATSSGTSGVIHDEQYF	TGTGCCACCAGCAGCGGGACTAGCGGGGTCATCCATGACGAGCAGTACTTC
TRBV29-1	12	TRBJ2-2	NA	many	CSVPTSSGELFF	TGCAGCGTTCCCACTAGTTCCGGGGAGCTGTTTTTT
TRBV24-1	13	TRBJ2-5	NA	many	CATSDLYGETQYF	TGTGCCACCAGTGATTTGTATGGAGAGACCCAGTACTTC
TRBV5-1	16	TRBJ1-4	TRBD1	NA	CASSGGQMATNEKLFF	TGCGCCAGCAGCGGGGGACAGATGGCAACTAATGAAAAACTGTTTTTT
TRBV19	18	TRBJ1-6	TRBD1	once	CASRSGTGKVGYNSPLHF	TGTGCCAGCAGGTCTGGGACAGGGAAGGTGGGCTATAATTCACCCCTCCACTTT
TRBV13	15	TRBJ2-5	TRBD2	few	CASSLGSLAGETQYF	TGTGCCAGCAGCTTAGGGTCTCTAGCGGGAGAGACCCAGTACTTC
TRBV14	11	TRBJ2-7	NA	NA	CAALPLREQYF	TGTGCCGCCTTACCTCTGCGCGAGCAGTACTTC
TRBV20-1	15	TRBJ1-5	TRBD1	NA	CSATQGGSGDQPQHF	TGCAGTGCTACCCAGGGGGGCTCCGGGGATCAGCCCCAGCATTTT
TRBV6-6	13	TRBJ1-1	NA	NA	CAIGDRSYTEAFF	TGTGCCATCGGAGACAGGTCGTACACTGAAGCTTTCTTT
TRBV7-2	17	TRBJ2-1	NA	NA	CASSLRGGTHRLNEQFF	TGTGCCAGCAGCTTAAGGGGCGGGACCCACCGGTTGAATGAGCAGTTCTTC
TRBV5-6	14	TRBJ1-2	NA	NA	CASSWGQGWKGYTF	TGTGCCAGCAGCTGGGGCCAGGGGTGGAAGGGCTACACCTTC
TRBV5-1	15	TRBJ2-7	NA	many	CASSQKLDGSYEQYF	TGCGCCAGCAGCCAGAAGCTTGACGGGTCCTACGAGCAGTACTTC
TRBV29-1	14	TRBJ2-7	NA	many	CSVEDQQGGYEQYF	TGCAGCGTTGAAGATCAACAGGGAGGCTACGAGCAGTACTTC
TRBV7-2	14	TRBJ2-7	TRBD2	few	CASRRGGNSYEQYF	TGTGCCAGCAGACGGGGGGGCAACTCCTACGAGCAGTACTTC
TRBV12-3/TRBV12-4	15	TRBJ1-4	TRBD1	NA	CASSTTVTGNEKLLF	TGTGCCAGCAGTACGACAGTGACAGGGAATGAAAAACTGCTTTTT